One T cell receptor (beta chain) is described in this entry. Its target is not known. Unsorted PBMCs provided DNA that was sequenced on ten immunoSEQ deep assay plates. The method was immunoSEQ multiplex PCR; TCRdb's version includes in-frame clones alone and lacks a portion of them. The repertoire holds about 460,000 clones, approximately 77% seen once, with 9.5% to 15% in the top ten. This sample was taken from a study of shared clonotypes between healthy human individuals. Overall study: The donor group consisted of a couple of women and a few men, aged 18 to 49. Study-wide results and caveats: The expectation was that sequencing depth would affect clonotype sharing among donors.

This CDR3 region has 14 residues. Some 90 million PBMCs went into genomic DNA for unsorted samples. The origin of this receptor is a middle-aged woman in good health. Some clones in this sample may be carry-over from other donors' samples. Sequencing was carried out using PBMCs. The chain combines TRBV1 with TRBJ2-7; the D call of TRBD2 is as the table states it, not checked on the DNA. TRBV1 is a pseudogene segment. Written as DNA, the CDR3 is TGCACCAGCAGCCAAGGGAGGGCGGCCTACGAGCAGTACTTC. Translating gives CTSSQGRAAYEQYF.